Below are 26 T cell receptor beta chains sequenced from a single sample in a study of cytomegalovirus exposure and HLA in healthy donors. Amplification used 60 Vbeta primers and 13 Jbeta primers. TCRdb's copy holds only in-frame clones and misses some; the assay was immunoSEQ multiplex PCR. The sample holds approximately 120,000 clones; about two thirds are singletons and the top ten take 5% to 7%. Sequenced input: PBMCs. These receptors were collected from a woman in her sixties or seventies in good health and CMV-seropositive.

V is TRBV4-2 and J is TRBJ2-3, with D perhaps matching TRBD1 (6 bases). This CDR3 is 14 amino acids long. Germline-derived CDR1 and CDR2 are LGHNA and YNFKEQ. The V and J ends lost 2 bases and 0 bases respectively, with 6 bases between them. The CDR3 loop reads CASSQQGSTDTQYF. The CDR3 nucleotides read TGTGCCAGCAGCCAACAGGGGAGCACAGATACGCAGTATTTT.

The chain employs TRBV5-1 and TRBJ1-1; D is perhaps TRBD1 (5 bases). The germline V gene has CDR1 SGHRS and CDR2 YFSETQ. The V end lost 7 bases, the J end lost 3 bases, and 16 bases lay between the germline ends. The CDR3 spans 14 residues. The CDR3 region has the DNA TGCGCCAGCGCTTTGGGGGGTTTGGACACTGAAGCTTTCTTT. It translates to CASALGGLDTEAFF.

The DNA of the CDR3 is TGTGCCAGCAGCTCGGGACTAGCGGTTTTCACCGGGGAGCTGTTTTTT. Protein: CASSSGLAVFTGELFF. The chain carries TRBV27 and TRBJ2-2; 11 bases map to TRBD2. The germline V gene has CDR1 MNHEY and CDR2 SMNVEV (reference sequence). V shed 6 bases, J shed 4 bases, and the junction held 7 bases outside the gene matches. This CDR3 region has 16 residues.

V usage is TRBV5-1 and J usage is TRBJ1-2; 8 bases are a match to TRBD1. V was pared by 1 base and J by 6 bases, with 8 bases of the junction left unmatched. The V gene's germline CDR1 is SGHRS and CDR2 YFSETQ. The CDR3 extends over 15 amino acids. The CDR3 reads CASSLTQGANHGYTF. As DNA, the CDR3 is TGCGCCAGCAGCTTGACCCAGGGGGCAAATCATGGCTACACCTTC.

This clone turned up a few times. The CDR3 DNA sequence: TGTGCCAGCAGCCAGGGACAGATTTATGGCTACACCTTC. As protein: CASSQGQIYGYTF. The chain joins TRBV7-9 to TRBJ1-2, with 7 bases aligning to TRBD1. The CDR3 contains 13 residues. The ends lost 5 bases at V and 5 bases at J; junction bases unmatched: 5. Germline-derived CDR1 and CDR2 are SEHNR and FQNEAQ (reference sequence). Based on the CDR3 plus reference TRBV7-9 and TRBJ1-2, the full variable domain is DTGVSQNPRHKITKRGQNVTFRCDPISEHNRLYWYRQTLGQGPEFLTYFQNEAQLEKSRLLSDRFSAERPKGSFSTLEIQRTEQGDSAMYLCASSQGQIYGYTFGSGTRLTVV.

This clone occurred a few times. This rearrangement joins TRBV4-3 to TRBJ2-5; 13 bases map to TRBD2. Germline values: CDR1 LGHNA, CDR2 YSLEER. This CDR3 has 16 residues. V lost 0 bases, J lost 5 bases, and 3 bases stayed unmatched. The CDR3 protein is CASSQELAGGQETQYF. In DNA, the CDR3 is TGCGCCAGCAGCCAAGAACTAGCGGGGGGGCAGGAGACCCAGTACTTC.

There are a few counts of this clone. The rearrangement uses TRBV7-2 and TRBJ1-4; weak D call: TRBD1 (5 bases). Germline V gives CDR1 SGHTA, CDR2 FQGNSA. There are 17 residues in the CDR3. Deletions cut 1 base from V and 3 bases from J, with 15 bases between. The CDR3 spells CASSLVVGRAANEKLFF. In DNA form, the CDR3 reads TGTGCCAGCAGCTTAGTGGTGGGGCGCGCGGCTAATGAAAAACTGTTTTTT. Based on the CDR3 plus reference TRBV7-2 and TRBJ1-4, the full variable domain is GAGVSQSPSNKVTEKGKDVELRCDPISGHTALYWYRQSLGQGLEFLIYFQGNSAPDKSGLPSDRFSAERTGGSVSTLTIQRTQQEDSAVYLCASSLVVGRAANEKLFFGSGTQLSVL.

This clone was seen more than once but under ten times. The rearrangement links TRBV29-1 to TRBJ1-2; maybe TRBD1 (6 bases). This CDR3 comprises 12 residues. Germline-derived CDR1 and CDR2 are SQVTM and ANQGSEA. Trimming pared 5 bases from V and 4 bases from J, leaving 11 bases between. CDR3 sequence (DNA): TGCAGCGTTTCCGACAGGTTCTATGGCTACACCTTC. It encodes CSVSDRFYGYTF.

This rearrangement joins TRBV29-1 to TRBJ2-1; possibly TRBD2 for D (7 bases). Per the germline V gene, CDR1 is SQVTM and CDR2 is ANQGSEA. Trimming pared 0 bases from V and 8 bases from J, leaving 17 bases between. The CDR3 loop spans 15 amino acids. Here the CDR3 DNA reads TGCAGCGTTGAAGACCGGCGGGGGCCGGAGGATGAGCAGTTCTTC. Its translation: CSVEDRRGPEDEQFF.

V is TRBV9 and J is TRBJ2-1, with a weak D call TRBD2 (5 bases). This CDR3 is 13 amino acids long. Germline CDR1 SGDLS, CDR2 YYNGEE. V lost 3 bases and J lost 9, with 13 bases in between. The CDR3 spells CASSAPRVGEQFF. As DNA, the CDR3 is TGTGCCAGCAGCGCCCCGAGGGTCGGTGAGCAGTTCTTC.

The rearrangement links TRBV6-5 to TRBJ1-2; TRBD1 aligns across 7 bases. Germline V CDR1 and CDR2: MNHEY, SVGAGI. V lost 5 bases, J lost 4 bases, and 7 bases stayed unmatched. The CDR3 totals 14 residues. The CDR3 DNA follows: TGTGCCAGCAGTCCCGACAGGGCGGGCTATGGCTACACCTTC. Protein: CASSPDRAGYGYTF.

The chain uses TRBV2 and TRBJ2-7; D might be TRBD2 (5 bases). Germline lookup yields CDR1 SNHLY and CDR2 FYNNEI. The CDR3 covers 15 residues. Trimming pared 2 bases from V and 0 bases from J, leaving 11 bases between. The CDR3 loop is CASSESTGISYEQYF. The CDR3 DNA reads TGTGCCAGCAGTGAATCAACGGGGATCTCCTACGAGCAGTACTTC. Full variable domain (outside the CDR3, taken from reference TRBV2 and TRBJ2-7): EPEVTQTPSHQVTQMGQEVILRCVPISNHLYFYWYRQILGQKVEFLVSFYNNEISEKSEIFDDQFSVERPDGSNFTLKIRSTKLEDSAMYFCASSESTGISYEQYFGPGTRLTVT.

The rearrangement links TRBV30 to TRBJ1-3, with D tentatively TRBD1 (6 bases). In germline, CDR1 is GTSNPN, CDR2 SVGIG (reference sequence). Between the trimmed V and J ends, which lost 2 bases and 4 bases, there was a span of 9 bases. CDR3 size: 13 residues. CDR3: CAWSIGGGNTIYF. Written as DNA, the CDR3 is TGTGCCTGGAGTATTGGGGGCGGAAACACCATATATTTT.

The genes are TRBV7-9 and TRBJ2-7; the D is unclear. Trimming left V 3 bases short and J 6 bases short, with 6 bases between. The length of the CDR3 is 11 residues. From germline, CDR1 is SEHNR and CDR2 FQNEAQ (reference sequence). DNA of the CDR3: TGTGCCAGCAGCTTTTCGTCCGAGCAGTACTTC. Amino acid sequence: CASSFSSEQYF.

This clone is a singleton in its sample. The CDR3 DNA is TGTGCCAGCAGTGATGACTGGGTTGAGACCCAGTACTTC. This gives the protein CASSDDWVETQYF. The gene calls are TRBV2 and TRBJ2-5; no firm D call. Germline-derived CDR1 and CDR2 are SNHLY and FYNNEI. Trimming took off 3 bases at V and 5 bases at J, with 10 bases between the two ends. This CDR3 has 13 amino acids.

The genes are TRBV5-8 and TRBJ1-6; no reliable D call. V lost 4 bases, J lost 10 bases, and 6 bases lay in between. The germline gives CDR1 SGHTS, CDR2 YDEGEE. The CDR3 runs to 11 residues. CDR3 in DNA: TGTGCCAGCAGCGCCGGGTCACCCCTCCACTTT. This translates into CASSAGSPLHF.

This chain connects TRBV13 to TRBJ2-7, with 11 bases identical to TRBD2. The J call could be wrong; TRBJ2-1 is a better fit for the DNA end. There are 15 residues in the CDR3. Germline values: CDR1 PRHDT, CDR2 FYEKMQ (reference sequence). DNA for the CDR3: TGTGCCAGCAGCTCGACTAGCGGGGACCACAATGAGCAGTTCTTC. It encodes CASSSTSGDHNEQFF.

The chain is built from TRBV5-1 and TRBJ2-3, with 11 bases that match TRBD2. The CDR3 consists of 15 residues. Per the germline V gene, CDR1 is SGHRS and CDR2 is YFSETQ. Losses at the gene ends were 3 bases for V and 4 bases for J; bases not matched to a gene: 4. CDR3 nucleotide sequence: TGCGCCAGCAGCTCTAGCGGGGGGTCGGCAGATACGCAGTATTTT. Its translation: CASSSSGGSADTQYF.

V usage is TRBV6-5 and J usage is TRBJ1-1, with D possibly TRBD1 on 6 matching bases. V lost 6 bases and J 4 bases, leaving 9 bases between the germline ends. Germline V gene lookup returns CDR1 MNHEY and CDR2 SVGAGI. The CDR3 sequence is 12 residues long. CDR3 coding DNA: TGTGCCAGCAGACAGGGTTTCACTGAAGCTTTCTTT. Its translation: CASRQGFTEAFF.

V is TRBV18 and J is TRBJ1-5; D not resolved. Trimming stripped 3 bases from V and 5 bases from J, with 11 bases between. This CDR3 is 14 amino acids long. CDR1 KGHSH and CDR2 LQKENI come from the germline V gene. Here the CDR3 reads CASSPPWADQPQHF. The CDR3 DNA reads as TGTGCCAGCTCACCGCCATGGGCCGATCAGCCCCAGCATTTT.

This clone was observed a single time. V and J are TRBV6-6 and TRBJ2-7; 7 nucleotides line up with TRBD2. The CDR3 extends over 13 amino acids. V shed 5 bases, J shed 0 bases, and the junction held 1 base outside the gene matches. Germline V CDR1 and CDR2: MNHNY, SVGAGI (reference sequence). The CDR3 bases are TGTGCCAGCAGTACTAGCGACTCCTACGAGCAGTACTTC. Protein sequence: CASSTSDSYEQYF.

V and J are TRBV5-6 and TRBJ2-5; D is perhaps TRBD2 (5 bases). Germline CDR1 SGHDT, CDR2 YYEEEE. This CDR3 is built from 12 residues. Trimming shortened V by 1 base and J by 4 bases, and 5 bases separated the two germline ends. The CDR3 region has the DNA TGTGCCAGCAGCTTGAGCGGAGAGACCCAGTACTTC. Translated: CASSLSGETQYF.

The chain couples TRBV7-8 to TRBJ1-2, with D tentatively TRBD1 (5 bases). Germline lookup yields CDR1 SGHVS and CDR2 FQNEAQ. The V end lost 2 bases, the J end lost 4 bases, and 8 bases lay between the germline ends. The CDR3 length is 13 residues. This chain's CDR3 is CASSLPGSYGYTF. CDR3 sequence (DNA): TGTGCCAGCAGCTTACCAGGGTCCTATGGCTACACCTTC.

This clone has only a few counts. This chain joins TRBV7-9 and TRBJ1-4; 7 bases are a match to TRBD1. Per germline, CDR1 SEHNR and CDR2 FQNEAQ (reference sequence). The junction had 14 bases not matched to a gene; V was cut back by 5 bases and J by 8 bases. This CDR3 has 16 amino acids. The CDR3 bases are TGTGCCAGCAGCCAGGAGGGGGCAGGGCTGGGAGAAAAACTGTTTTTT. This gives the protein CASSQEGAGLGEKLFF.

The chain couples TRBV5-1 to TRBJ1-5; 9 bases fit TRBD1. Germline CDR1 is SGHRS and CDR2 is YFSETQ. Losses at the gene ends were 4 bases for V and 4 bases for J; bases not matched to a gene: 3. This CDR3 is 14 amino acids long. The CDR3 DNA is TGCGCCAGCAGCCCGGGACAGGGTAATCAGCCCCAGCATTTT. Translation gives CASSPGQGNQPQHF.

This clone was detected only a few times. A read error may account for a junction end that differs from germline. The chain combines TRBV7-2 with TRBJ1-2, with 7 positions matching TRBD1. The germline CDR1 and CDR2 sequences are SGHTA and FQGNSA. The CDR3 is made up of 11 amino acids. This chain's CDR3 is CASSTSGTVNF. Here the CDR3 DNA reads TGTGCCAGCAGCACCTCCGGGACAGTAAATTTC.